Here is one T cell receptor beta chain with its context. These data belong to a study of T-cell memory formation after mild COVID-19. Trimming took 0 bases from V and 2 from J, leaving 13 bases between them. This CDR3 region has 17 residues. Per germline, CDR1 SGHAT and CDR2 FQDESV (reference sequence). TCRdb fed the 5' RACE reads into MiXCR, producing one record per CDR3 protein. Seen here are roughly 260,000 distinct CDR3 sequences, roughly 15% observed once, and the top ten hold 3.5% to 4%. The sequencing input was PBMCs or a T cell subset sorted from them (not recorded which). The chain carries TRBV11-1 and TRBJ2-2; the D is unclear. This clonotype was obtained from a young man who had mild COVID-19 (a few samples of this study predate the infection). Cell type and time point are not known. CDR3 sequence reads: CASSLAWAAYNTGELFF. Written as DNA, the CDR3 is TGTGCCAGCAGCTTAGCATGGGCGGCGTATAACACCGGGGAGCTGTTTTTT.